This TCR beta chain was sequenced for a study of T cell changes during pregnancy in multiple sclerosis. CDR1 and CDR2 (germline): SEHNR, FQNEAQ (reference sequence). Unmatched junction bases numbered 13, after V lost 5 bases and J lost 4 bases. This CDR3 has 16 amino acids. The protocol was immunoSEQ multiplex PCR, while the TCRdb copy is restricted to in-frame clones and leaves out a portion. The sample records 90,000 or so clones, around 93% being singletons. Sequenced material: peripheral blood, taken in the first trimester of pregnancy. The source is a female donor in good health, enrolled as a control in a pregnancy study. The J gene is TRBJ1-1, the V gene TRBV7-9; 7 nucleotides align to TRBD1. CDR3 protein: CASSAKTGWGVTEAFF. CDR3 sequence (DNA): TGTGCCAGCAGCGCCAAGACAGGGTGGGGAGTCACTGAAGCTTTCTTT.